A single sample gave rise to the 4 T cell receptor beta chains below, sequenced in a study of PD-L1 blockade in urothelial cancer. TCRdb's table, derived via immunoSEQ multiplex PCR, lists solely in-frame clones and lacks some. The table shows some 41,000 clones, with around 90% occurring only once. The input for sequencing was PBMCs, taken around atezolizumab (anti-PD-L1) treatment. All receptors come from a woman aged 55 to 70 with urothelial cancer.

The chain uses TRBV5-1 and TRBJ1-4, with 7 bases aligning to TRBD1. This CDR3 is 13 amino acids long. V gave up 7 bases and J gave up 4 bases; unmatched junction bases: 4. Germline V gene data show CDR1 as SGHRS and CDR2 as YFSETQ. CDR3 sequence reads: CASSGQDNEKLFF. CDR3 DNA sequence: TGCGCCAGCTCTGGACAGGATAATGAAAAACTGTTTTTT.

The chain carries TRBV7-3 and TRBJ2-2, with 12 positions matching TRBD2. V lost 2 bases to trimming and J lost 5 bases; unmatched junction nucleotides: 3. The CDR3 sequence is 16 residues long. Germline lookup yields CDR1 SGHTA and CDR2 FQGTGA. CDR3 region: CASSLPSGGATGELFF. For the CDR3, the DNA is TGTGCCAGCAGCTTACCTAGCGGGGGGGCTACCGGGGAGCTGTTTTTT.

The gene calls are TRBV7-6 and TRBJ2-1; TRBD1 is a possible D gene (6 bases). This CDR3 comprises 14 residues. Germline V gene lookup returns CDR1 SGHVS and CDR2 FNYEAQ. Deletions cut 5 bases from V and 5 bases from J, with 13 bases between. CDR3 coding DNA: TGTGCCAGCAGCGACCCCAGGGGAAACAATGAGCAGTTCTTC. Translated, it gives CASSDPRGNNEQFF.

This clone occurred a few times. The chain recombines TRBV6-4 with TRBJ2-2; TRBD2 is a possible D gene (6 bases). Germline lookup yields CDR1 MRHNA and CDR2 SNTAGT. The CDR3 spans 14 residues. V was shortened by 6 bases and J by 4 bases, with 12 bases between the two germline ends. The CDR3 loop is CASSAEGFTGELFF. The CDR3 coding sequence is TGTGCCAGCAGCGCGGAGGGGTTCACCGGGGAGCTGTTTTTT.